The rows below give T cell receptor beta chains drawn from one sample of a study of regulatory T cells in long-lasting Graves disease. TCRdb redid the calling of the multiplex PCR reads with MiXCR, one entry per CDR3 protein. The sample holds under 450,000 distinct CDR3 sequences, about 20% seen once. The sample consisted of peripheral blood mononuclear cells (PBMCs), taken when the disease was refractory, from a patient treated with antithyroid drugs. All receptors derive from a female donor with Graves disease. Each CDR3 is given with its conserved first and last residue. A D gene is named only where the DNA matches it firmly. Only some rows state a clone size, as once, few, many or a class for expanded clones.

CDR3aa	CDR3nt	abundance	j_gene	d_gene	v_gene
CASSYTPAGGNQPQHF	TGTGCCAGCAGCTACACCCCGGCGGGGGGAAATCAGCCCCAGCATTTT	many	TRBJ1-5	-	TRBV7-2
CASSEVPAGLGEAFF	TGTGCCAGCAGTGAAGTCCCGGCGGGGCTGGGTGAAGCTTTCTTT	few	TRBJ1-1	-	TRBV6-1
CASTAVPGQGLNTIYF	TGTGCCAGCACCGCAGTCCCGGGACAGGGGTTAAACACCATATATTTT	few	TRBJ1-3	TRBD1	TRBV27
CASSGQRVPTFGDNDEQFF	TGTGCCAGCAGTGGACAAAGGGTGCCTACGTTTGGGGATAACGATGAGCAGTTCTTC	many	TRBJ2-1	-	TRBV12-3/TRBV12-4
CASSHMTLWPAQALHF	TGTGCCAGCAGCCACATGACGCTGTGGCCCGCCCAGGCCCTCCACTTT	many	TRBJ1-6	-	TRBV12-3/TRBV12-4
CASSLASGDIYEQYF	TGCGCCAGCAGCTTGGCTAGCGGAGACATCTACGAGCAGTACTTC	-	TRBJ2-7	TRBD2	TRBV5-1
CASSAGVLSDTQYF	TGCGCCAGCTCGGCGGGAGTCTTGTCAGATACGCAGTATTTT	few	TRBJ2-3	TRBD2	TRBV5-1
CASNPGVNTEAFF	TGTGCCAGCAACCCGGGAGTGAACACTGAAGCTTTCTTT	many	TRBJ1-1	-	TRBV28
CASSRTPNNEQFF	TGCGCCAGCAGCAGGACCCCCAACAATGAGCAGTTCTTC	once	TRBJ2-1	-	TRBV5-1
CASTRGAGELFF	TGCGCCAGCACCAGAGGGGCCGGGGAGCTGTTTTTT	-	TRBJ2-2	-	TRBV9
CASSLTSSGLAGGDTQYF	TGTGCCAGCAGCCTCACCTCATCGGGACTAGCGGGAGGGGATACGCAGTATTTT	-	TRBJ2-3	TRBD2	TRBV6-1
CSARDRLAGGRYEQYF	TGCAGTGCTAGAGACCGACTAGCGGGAGGCCGCTACGAGCAGTACTTC	few	TRBJ2-7	TRBD2	TRBV20-1
CASSLVGSTYEQYF	TGTGCCAGCAGCTTAGTTGGCAGTACCTACGAGCAGTACTTC	many	TRBJ2-7	-	TRBV7-8
CASEAGTGGFEAFF	TGTGCCAGCGAGGCCGGGACAGGGGGTTTTGAAGCTTTCTTT	-	TRBJ1-1	TRBD1	TRBV5-6
CAISGGGGIEKLFF	TGTGCCATCAGTGGGGGGGGCGGTATCGAAAAACTGTTTTTT	few	TRBJ1-4	-	TRBV10-3
CALDWSRATNQPQHF	TGTGCTCTGGATTGGTCCAGGGCGACCAATCAGCCCCAGCATTTT	-	TRBJ1-5	-	TRBV30